These T cell receptor beta chains were read from a single sample in a study of blood T cell repertoires in COVID-19. Produced via immunoSEQ multiplex PCR; TCRdb's table is partial and in-frame only. The sample records approximately 73,000 clones, about nine tenths being singletons. The sample taken for sequencing was peripheral blood. Receptors originate from a woman aged 60-70 years with acute or convalescent COVID-19. Both conserved end residues are part of each CDR3. The D gene is left open where the match is weak. Rows give clone size only sometimes, using once, few, many, or a class for an expanded clone.

v_gene	d_gene	abundance	j_gene	CDR3aa	CDR3nt
TRBV21-1	-	once	TRBJ2-7	CASSKYPIAGRTYEQYF	TGTGCCAGCAGCAAATACCCTATAGCGGGGAGAACCTACGAGCAGTACTTC
TRBV4-3	-	-	TRBJ1-6	CASSQDLNRVSDNSPLHF	TGCGCCAGCAGCCAAGATCTCAACAGGGTATCGGATAATTCACCCCTCCACTTT
TRBV2	-	few	TRBJ1-5	CASSDRKAGRDQPQHF	TGTGCCAGCAGTGACCGTAAGGCAGGGAGGGATCAGCCCCAGCATTTT
TRBV11-3	-	once	TRBJ2-3	CASSPGELDTQYF	TGTGCCAGCAGCCCCGGGGAGCTTGATACGCAGTATTTT
TRBV2	-	-	TRBJ2-7	CASGQAGIYEQYF	TGTGCCAGTGGACAGGCGGGGATCTACGAGCAGTACTTC
TRBV24-1	-	-	TRBJ1-5	CATSDLQGNQPQHF	TGTGCCACCAGTGATTTGCAGGGAAATCAGCCCCAGCATTTT
TRBV19	TRBD1	-	TRBJ1-2	CASSTGTGTNNYGYTF	TGTGCCAGTAGTACTGGGACAGGCACTAACAACTATGGCTACACCTTC
TRBV14	-	-	TRBJ2-3	CASSQLRTDTQYF	TGTGCCAGCAGCCAACTTCGGACAGATACGCAGTATTTT
TRBV11-2	-	-	TRBJ2-3	CASSLALYSTDTQYF	TGTGCCAGCAGCTTAGCCCTCTATAGCACAGATACGCAGTATTTT
TRBV7-8	-	-	TRBJ1-5	CASSPMTVAQPQHF	TGTGCCAGCAGCCCAATGACAGTTGCGCAGCCCCAGCATTTT
TRBV12-5	-	-	TRBJ2-3	CASGTSRGTDTQYF	TGTGCTAGTGGTACCTCTCGCGGAACAGATACGCAGTATTTT
TRBV29-1	TRBD1	-	TRBJ1-1	CSVDKQGYATEAFF	TGCAGCGTTGACAAACAGGGGTATGCTACTGAAGCTTTCTTT